The 5 T cell receptor beta chains reported below all come from one sample, sequenced in a study of shared clonotypes between healthy human individuals. The protocol was immunoSEQ multiplex PCR, while the TCRdb copy is restricted to in-frame clones and leaves out a portion. Of 530,000 or so clones listed, over 60% are singletons. Sequencing input: PBMCs. These receptor sequences come from a woman aged 40 to 55 in good health. Some clones in this sample may be carry-over from other donors' samples.

The chain recombines TRBV9 with TRBJ1-2; D is uncertain. The CDR3 sequence is 15 residues long. Looked up from germline, CDR1 is SGDLS and CDR2 is YYNGEE. Trimming removed 4 bases from V and 3 bases from J, with 16 bases in between. The CDR3 DNA follows: TGTGCCAGCAGCCCTAGGACCGAGAGCGACTATGGCTACACCTTC. Translated, it gives CASSPRTESDYGYTF.

CDR3 sequence (DNA): TGTGCCAGCAGTTACGACAGGGCTGGAAACACCATATATTTT. Residues: CASSYDRAGNTIYF. The chain carries TRBV6-5 and TRBJ1-3; 7 positions agree with TRBD1. The CDR3 is made up of 14 amino acids. After removal of 2 bases from V and 2 bases from J, the junction contained 0 bases not matched to a gene. The germline V gene encodes CDR1 MNHEY and CDR2 SVGAGI.

The V gene is TRBV27, the J gene TRBJ2-5; D is uncertain. Per the germline V gene, CDR1 is MNHEY and CDR2 is SMNVEV (reference sequence). The CDR3 sequence is 15 residues long. Trimming removed 5 bases at V and 2 bases at J, with 15 bases between. This CDR3 reads CASSDRAQAQETQYF. DNA of the CDR3: TGTGCCAGCAGTGACCGGGCCCAAGCTCAAGAGACCCAGTACTTC.

This clone was detected a few times. The chain carries TRBV10-3 and TRBJ2-1; either TRBD1 or TRBD2 may supply D (5 bases each). The V end was cut by 3 bases, the J end by 9 bases, with 24 bases between. The germline V gene has CDR1 ENHRY and CDR2 SYGVKD. The CDR3 runs 17 residues. As DNA, the CDR3 is TGTGCCATCAGTGATCCGGGACGAATGCTTCGGGACGGTGAGCAGTTCTTC. As protein: CAISDPGRMLRDGEQFF.

The V call is TRBV27, the J call TRBJ2-5; D possibly corresponds to TRBD2 (6 bases). The CDR3 contains 15 residues. Germline-derived CDR1 and CDR2 are MNHEY and SMNVEV (reference sequence). The V and J ends lost 5 bases and 5 bases respectively, with 18 bases between them. Here the CDR3 reads CASSRREETWETQYF. In DNA form, the CDR3 reads TGTGCCAGCAGTCGGAGGGAGGAGACCTGGGAGACCCAGTACTTC.